A single sample is the source of the 31 T cell receptor beta chains below, sequenced in a study of Ad26.COV2.S vaccination and SARS-CoV-2 variants. Treatment described: around 19 received Ad26.COV2.S at low or high dose, single or two shots; 5 received placebo; per-sample allocation not given. Sampling was done on day 63 after the first vaccine or placebo injection. TCRdb's copy holds only in-frame clones and misses some; the assay was immunoSEQ multiplex PCR. The sample has hundreds of thousands of clones; nearly 90% are singletons. This specimen consisted of peripheral blood, obtained in a trial of Ad26.COV2.S vaccine versus placebo. These TCRs come from a person aged 18-60 years who received the Ad26.COV2.S COVID-19 vaccine or a placebo.

The chain uses TRBV3-1 (or the pseudogene TRBV3-2) and TRBJ2-1; 12 bases are a match to TRBD2. V was pared by 4 bases and J by 4 bases, with 5 bases of the junction left unmatched. The CDR3 is made up of 16 amino acids. CDR1 and CDR2 (germline): LGHDT, YNNKEL (reference sequence). DNA of the CDR3: TGTGCCAGCAGCCCCTGGACTAGCGGGGAATACAATGAGCAGTTCTTC. Translated, it gives CASSPWTSGEYNEQFF.

The gene calls are TRBV29-1 and TRBJ2-5; 8 bases are shared with TRBD2. Germline CDR1 reads SQVTM; CDR2 reads ANQGSEA. This CDR3 spans 15 amino acids. J lost 4 bases, V lost 3 bases, and 10 bases had no gene match. The CDR3: CSVEASGYTPETQYF. CDR3 DNA sequence: TGCAGCGTTGAGGCTAGCGGGTACACCCCAGAGACCCAGTACTTC.

This sequence joins TRBV7-2 and TRBJ1-2; D not resolved. V was cut by 2 bases and J by 8 bases, with 9 bases left in between. The CDR3 has 12 amino acids. Germline values: CDR1 SGHTA, CDR2 FQGNSA. DNA for the CDR3: TGTGCCAGCAGCTTACAGCTCTTCGGCTACACCTTC. It translates to CASSLQLFGYTF.

V usage is TRBV5-4 and J usage is TRBJ2-7; 7 bases fit TRBD2. The CDR3 is 19 amino acids. In germline, CDR1 is SGHNT, CDR2 YYREEE (reference sequence). Germline trimming cut 6 bases from V and 2 bases from J; bases unmatched to any gene: 23. The CDR3 loop reads CASNWLSGRAFRDPYEQYV. For the CDR3, the DNA is TGTGCCAGCAATTGGCTGTCGGGGAGGGCCTTCCGTGATCCCTACGAGCAGTACGTC.

This clone was recorded a few times. The chain carries TRBV5-1 and TRBJ2-1, with 10 bases fitting TRBD2. J lost 8 bases, V lost 3 bases, and 14 bases had no gene match. The CDR3 spans 17 residues. CDR1 and CDR2 from the germline V gene are SGHRS and YFSETQ. CDR3 loop: CASSSQLAGSRPDEQFF. The CDR3 DNA sequence: TGCGCCAGCAGCTCCCAACTAGCGGGGTCGCGTCCGGATGAGCAGTTCTTC.

The chain has TRBV30 and TRBJ1-2; D is uncertain. Germline CDR1 GTSNPN, CDR2 SVGIG (reference sequence). V lost 2 bases and J 8 bases, leaving 15 bases between the germline ends. The CDR3 spans 13 residues. The CDR3 is CAWSPQTGLGYTF. The CDR3 nucleotides are TGTGCCTGGAGTCCACAGACGGGATTGGGCTACACCTTC.

The gene calls are TRBV7-2 and TRBJ1-2; D is possibly TRBD1 (6 bases). V gave up 5 bases and J gave up 2 bases, with 9 bases separating them. Germline V gives CDR1 SGHTA, CDR2 FQGNSA. The CDR3 sequence is 13 residues long. The CDR3 region has the DNA TGTGCCAGCAGCCAGGACAGAAACTATGGCTACACCTTC. Translation: CASSQDRNYGYTF.

This chain joins TRBV5-6 and TRBJ2-2; D perhaps matches TRBD1 (6 bases). CDR3 length: 15 amino acids. V lost 4 bases and J 4 bases, leaving 14 bases between the germline ends. Germline CDR1 and CDR2: SGHDT and YYEEEE. CDR3 region: CASSMTGQSTGELFF. CDR3 DNA: TGTGCCAGCAGCATGACAGGCCAGTCCACCGGGGAGCTGTTTTTT. The whole variable domain, remainder taken from reference TRBV5-6 and TRBJ2-2, is DAGVTQSPTHLIKTRGQQVTLRCSPKSGHDTVSWYQQALGQGPQFIFQYYEEEERQRGNFPDRFSGHQFPNYSSELNVNALLLGDSALYLCASSMTGQSTGELFFGEGSRLTVL.

This chain joins TRBV18 and TRBJ2-3; D not resolved. Germline CDR1 is KGHSH and CDR2 is LQKENI. V was trimmed by 4 bases and J by 0 bases, leaving 11 bases between them. The CDR3 contains 15 residues. The CDR3 sequence is CASSRRHASTDTQYF. The CDR3 nucleotides are TGTGCCAGCTCACGTCGACATGCTAGCACAGATACGCAGTATTTT.

This sequence joins TRBV5-6 and TRBJ1-2; D remains unclear. The CDR3 consists of 12 residues. Germline V gene lookup returns CDR1 SGHDT and CDR2 YYEEEE. The germline V and J ends were trimmed by 3 bases and 8 bases, with 11 bases remaining between them. The CDR3 loop is CASSSMTYGYTF. The CDR3, as DNA: TGTGCCAGCAGCTCTATGACTTACGGCTACACCTTC.

This clone was counted a single time. The rearrangement links TRBV1 to TRBJ2-5; TRBD2, as called in the table, went unchecked against the DNA. TRBV1 has pseudogene status. The CDR3 has 12 residues. The CDR3 region has the DNA TGCACCAGCAGCTACTTTCAAGAGACCCAGTACTTC. Its protein product is CTSSYFQETQYF.

CDR3 DNA sequence: TGCGCCAGCAGCTTGGCCTCTGGTGCAGACCATACGCAGTATTTT. Protein: CASSLASGADHTQYF. The chain combines TRBV5-1 with TRBJ2-3; D call uncertain. V lost 0 bases to trimming and J lost 7 bases, with 15 bases between them. CDR3 length: 15 residues. Germline V gene data show CDR1 as SGHRS and CDR2 as YFSETQ.

V is TRBV6-5 and J is TRBJ1-2; D is uncertain. The germline V gene encodes CDR1 MNHEY and CDR2 SVGAGI. With 6 bases removed from V and 4 bases from J, the gap between germline ends came to 15 bases. The CDR3 contains 14 residues. The CDR3 protein is CASSNGRTTYGYTF. For the CDR3, the DNA is TGTGCCAGCAGCAACGGACGCACCACCTATGGCTACACCTTC.

In its sample, this clone was seen once. The chain carries TRBV4-2 and TRBJ2-5; no clear D gene. Trimming stripped 4 bases from V and 0 bases from J, with 12 bases between. The CDR3 is 15 residues long. Germline V lookup: CDR1 LGHNA, CDR2 YNFKEQ. CDR3 coding DNA: TGTGCCAGCAGCCCGGAGATGGCAGACCAAGAGACCCAGTACTTC. Its translation is CASSPEMADQETQYF.

CDR3 region: CASSERTSGSKTGELFF. The CDR3 DNA follows: TGTGCCAGCAGTGAAAGAACTAGCGGGAGTAAGACCGGGGAGCTGTTTTTT. The genes are TRBV25-1 and TRBJ2-2; the match to TRBD2 covers 11 bases. The trim removed 2 bases at V and 5 bases at J, leaving 7 bases unmatched. The CDR3 sequence is 17 residues long. Germline values: CDR1 MGHDK, CDR2 SYGVNS.

The chain links TRBV30 to TRBJ1-2; 10 bases are a match to TRBD1. J lost 6 bases, V lost 1 base, and 5 bases had no gene match. CDR1 GTSNPN and CDR2 SVGIG come from the germline V gene (reference sequence). The CDR3 spans 14 residues. The CDR3 spells CAWSGGTGAHGYTF. The CDR3 DNA follows: TGTGCCTGGAGTGGTGGGACAGGGGCTCATGGCTACACCTTC.

The chain employs TRBV4-3 and TRBJ2-1, with unresolved D. Trimming cost V 2 bases and J 4 bases, with 6 bases left between them. In germline, CDR1 is LGHNA, CDR2 YSLEER. This CDR3 spans 13 amino acids. The CDR3 loop reads CASSQRRYNEQFF. CDR3 in DNA: TGCGCCAGCAGCCAACGGCGGTACAATGAGCAGTTCTTC.

The chain employs TRBV29-1 and TRBJ2-5; D is uncertain. Germline V lookup: CDR1 SQVTM, CDR2 ANQGSEA. Trimming pared 5 bases from V and 3 bases from J, leaving 7 bases between. This CDR3 spans 11 amino acids. In DNA form, the CDR3 reads TGCAGCGTTAAAATGGAAGAGACCCAGTACTTC. Protein: CSVKMEETQYF.

The CDR3 loop is CASSLNHMDTQYF. The CDR3 DNA follows: TGCGCCAGCAGCTTGAATCATATGGATACGCAGTATTTT. The J gene is TRBJ2-3, the V gene TRBV5-1; D not certain. V lost 1 base and J 6 bases, leaving 9 bases between the germline ends. Germline values: CDR1 SGHRS, CDR2 YFSETQ. The CDR3 loop spans 13 amino acids.

V and J are TRBV9 and TRBJ1-2; D is unclear. V dropped 0 bases and J dropped 8 bases, with 11 bases sitting between them. The CDR3 covers 13 residues. CDR1 SGDLS and CDR2 YYNGEE come from the germline V gene. CDR3 nucleotides: TGTGCCAGCAGCGTAGTCCCCGACGGGGGCTACACCTTC. The encoded protein is CASSVVPDGGYTF.

The chain joins TRBV12-3 or TRBV12-4 to TRBJ1-2; D not resolved. This CDR3 comprises 13 residues. Trimming removed 6 bases from V and 2 bases from J, with 10 bases in between. CDR3 DNA sequence: TGTGCCAGCAGCTCTCGAAGGAACTATGGCTACACCTTC. Residues: CASSSRRNYGYTF.

The V gene is TRBV14, the J gene TRBJ2-5; D tentatively fits TRBD1 or TRBD2 (5 bases each). V lost 4 bases, J lost 5 bases, and 17 bases lay in between. Germline V gives CDR1 SGHDN, CDR2 FVKESK. This CDR3 is built from 15 residues. The chain's CDR3 is CASSPRDPRAETQYF. CDR3 nucleotide sequence: TGTGCCAGCAGCCCTCGGGACCCTCGCGCGGAGACCCAGTACTTC.

This chain connects TRBV29-1 to TRBJ1-1; D not certain. V was cut by 6 bases and J by 5 bases, with 16 bases left in between. The CDR3 loop spans 13 amino acids. Germline assignment: CDR1 SQVTM and CDR2 ANQGSEA. CDR3 sequence reads: CSVSARVGTEAFF. The CDR3 DNA reads TGCAGCGTCTCAGCTCGGGTAGGAACTGAAGCTTTCTTT.

The chain couples TRBV5-8 to TRBJ1-5; tentative D call: TRBD1 (5 bases). Germline-derived CDR1 and CDR2 are SGHTS and YDEGEE. V lost 0 bases to trimming and J lost 1 base, with 11 bases between them. The length of the CDR3 is 16 residues. The CDR3 is CASSLGQGGSNQPQHF. The CDR3 bases are TGTGCCAGCAGCTTGGGGCAGGGTGGGAGCAATCAGCCCCAGCATTTT.

V usage is TRBV7-8 and J usage is TRBJ1-2, with TRBD1 matching 7 bases. The CDR3 totals 13 residues. Losses at the gene ends were 4 bases for V and 8 bases for J; bases not matched to a gene: 7. The germline CDR1 and CDR2 sequences are SGHVS and FQNEAQ. The CDR3 spells CASSYTGAWGYTF. In nucleotides, the CDR3 is TGTGCCAGCAGCTACACAGGGGCCTGGGGCTACACCTTC.

The chain recombines TRBV28 with TRBJ2-2; D remains ambiguous. This CDR3 spans 15 amino acids. Germline assignment: CDR1 MDHEN and CDR2 SYDVKM. V lost 7 bases to trimming and J lost 0 bases, with 12 bases between them. CDR3 bases: TGTGCCAGCATCCGGAACCGCCCGAACACCGGGGAGCTGTTTTTT. This sequence encodes CASIRNRPNTGELFF.

The V call is TRBV9, the J call TRBJ2-1; D uncertain. Germline values: CDR1 SGDLS, CDR2 YYNGEE. The ends were cut back, 5 bases at V and 13 bases at J, with 16 bases in the middle. This CDR3 spans 12 amino acids. CDR3 loop: CASSDPPIDQFF. The CDR3 nucleotides are TGTGCCAGCAGTGACCCACCCATCGACCAGTTCTTC.

CDR3 loop: CSVRQNVADTQYF. CDR3 coding DNA: TGCAGCGTCAGACAGAATGTCGCAGATACGCAGTATTTT. V is TRBV29-1 and J is TRBJ2-3; a weak D match, TRBD1 (5 bases). V dropped 6 bases and J dropped 4 bases, with 14 bases sitting between them. CDR3 length equals 13 residues. The V gene's germline CDR1 is SQVTM and CDR2 ANQGSEA.

The J gene is TRBJ1-3, the V gene TRBV10-3; 10 bases map to TRBD1. The V gene end was trimmed by 8 bases and the J gene end by 0 bases; junction bases not matched to a gene: 10. The CDR3 covers 17 residues. Looked up from germline, CDR1 is ENHRY and CDR2 is SYGVKD. Written as DNA, the CDR3 is TGTGCCATCCAAACTTGGACAGGGGGTCACTCTGGAAACACCATATATTTT. This translates into CAIQTWTGGHSGNTIYF.

CDR3 sequence: CASSYPRTGTYSNQPQHF. CDR3 bases: TGTGCCAGCAGTTACCCCCGGACAGGGACTTATAGCAATCAGCCCCAGCATTTT. J is TRBJ1-5 and V is TRBV6-2 or TRBV6-3, with 8 bases aligning to TRBD1. This CDR3 is built from 18 residues. Germline V gene data show CDR1 as MNHEY and CDR2 as SVGEGT. V was pared by 2 bases and J by 0 bases, with 9 bases of the junction left unmatched.

The chain has TRBV3-1 (or the pseudogene TRBV3-2) and TRBJ2-1; the D is unclear. This CDR3 has 10 residues. CDR1 and CDR2 from the germline V gene are LGHDT and YNNKEL (reference sequence). V was trimmed by 2 bases and J by 9 bases, leaving 2 bases between them. The CDR3 DNA reads TGTGCCAGCAGCCAAAGTGAGCAGTTCTTC. Amino acids: CASSQSEQFF.